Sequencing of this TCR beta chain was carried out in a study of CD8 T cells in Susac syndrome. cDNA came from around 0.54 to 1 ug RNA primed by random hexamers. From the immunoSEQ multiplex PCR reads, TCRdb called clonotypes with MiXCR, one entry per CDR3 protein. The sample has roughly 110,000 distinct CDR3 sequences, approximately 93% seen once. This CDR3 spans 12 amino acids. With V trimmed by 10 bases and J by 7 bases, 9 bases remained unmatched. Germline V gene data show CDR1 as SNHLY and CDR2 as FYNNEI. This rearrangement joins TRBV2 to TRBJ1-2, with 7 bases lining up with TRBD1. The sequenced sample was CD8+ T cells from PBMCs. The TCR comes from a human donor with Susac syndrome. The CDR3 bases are TGTGCCATACCTACAGGGGCGAGTGGCTACACCTTC. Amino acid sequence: CAIPTGASGYTF. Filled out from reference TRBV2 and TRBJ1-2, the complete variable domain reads EPEVTQTPSHQVTQMGQEVILRCVPISNHLYFYWYRQILGQKVEFLVSFYNNEISEKSEIFDDQFSVERPDGSNFTLKIRSTKLEDSAMYFCAIPTGASGYTFGSGTRLTVV.